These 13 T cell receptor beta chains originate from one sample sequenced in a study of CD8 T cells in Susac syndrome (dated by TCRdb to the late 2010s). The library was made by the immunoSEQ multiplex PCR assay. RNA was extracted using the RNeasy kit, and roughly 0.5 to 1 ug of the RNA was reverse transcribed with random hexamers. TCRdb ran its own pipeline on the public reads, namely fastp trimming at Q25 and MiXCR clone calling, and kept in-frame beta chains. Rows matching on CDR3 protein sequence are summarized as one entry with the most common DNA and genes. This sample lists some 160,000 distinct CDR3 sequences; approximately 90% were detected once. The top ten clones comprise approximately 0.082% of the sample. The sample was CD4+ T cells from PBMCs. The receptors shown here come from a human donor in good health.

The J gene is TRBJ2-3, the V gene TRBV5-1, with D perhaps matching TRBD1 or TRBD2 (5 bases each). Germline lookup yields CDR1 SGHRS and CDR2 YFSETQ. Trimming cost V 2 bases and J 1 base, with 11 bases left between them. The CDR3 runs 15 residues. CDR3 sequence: CASSFSDSGTDTQYF. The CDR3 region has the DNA TGCGCCAGCAGCTTTAGCGACAGCGGCACAGATACGCAGTATTTT.

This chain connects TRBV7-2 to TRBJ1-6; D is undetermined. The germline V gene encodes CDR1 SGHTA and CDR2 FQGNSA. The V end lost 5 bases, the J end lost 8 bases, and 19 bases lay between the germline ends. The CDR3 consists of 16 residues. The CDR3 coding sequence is TGTGCCAGCAGCCACCGGGCACCTACTATTGATTCACCCCTCCACTTT. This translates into CASSHRAPTIDSPLHF. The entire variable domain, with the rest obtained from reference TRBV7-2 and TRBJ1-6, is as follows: GAGVSQSPSNKVTEKGKDVELRCDPISGHTALYWYRQSLGQGLEFLIYFQGNSAPDKSGLPSDRFSAERTGGSVSTLTIQRTQQEDSAVYLCASSHRAPTIDSPLHFGNGTRLTVT.

In DNA form, the CDR3 reads TGTGCCAGCAGCCCTATTCAAGGGATAGGAAACACCATATATTTT. It codes for CASSPIQGIGNTIYF. J is TRBJ1-3 and V is TRBV11-2; D is unclear. The CDR3 contains 15 residues. Looked up from germline, CDR1 is SGHAT and CDR2 is FQNNGV. Deletions cut 5 bases from V and 4 bases from J, with 15 bases between.

In nucleotides, the CDR3 is TGTGCCAGCAGCCCGACTAGCGGGATTGGGGAGACCCAGTACTTC. This gives the protein CASSPTSGIGETQYF. The V call is TRBV7-3, the J call TRBJ2-5; 11 bases map to TRBD2. The CDR3 covers 15 residues. Trimming at V came to 5 bases and at J to 5 bases, leaving 7 bases not matched to a gene. Germline V CDR1 and CDR2: SGHTA, FQGTGA.

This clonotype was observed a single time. CDR3 sequence: CASSQVFGFWEKLFF. The DNA for the CDR3 is TGTGCCAGCAGCCAAGTATTCGGGTTTTGGGAAAAACTGTTTTTT. The chain links TRBV3-1 to TRBJ1-4; D unresolved. Germline CDR1 is LGHDT and CDR2 is YNNKEL (reference sequence). The CDR3 is 15 residues long. Trimming took 1 base from V and 8 from J, leaving 14 bases between them.

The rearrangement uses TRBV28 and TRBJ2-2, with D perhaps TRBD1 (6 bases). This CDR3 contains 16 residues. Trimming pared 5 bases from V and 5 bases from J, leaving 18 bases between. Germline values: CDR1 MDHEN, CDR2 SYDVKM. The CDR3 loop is CASSTAGTSKTGELFF. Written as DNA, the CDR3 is TGTGCCAGCAGTACAGCCGGGACAAGTAAGACCGGGGAGCTGTTTTTT. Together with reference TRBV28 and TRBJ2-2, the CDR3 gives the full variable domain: DVKVTQSSRYLVKRTGEKVFLECVQDMDHENMFWYRQDPGLGLRLIYFSYDVKMKEKGDIPEGYSVSREKKERFSLILESASTNQTSMYLCASSTAGTSKTGELFFGEGSRLTVL.

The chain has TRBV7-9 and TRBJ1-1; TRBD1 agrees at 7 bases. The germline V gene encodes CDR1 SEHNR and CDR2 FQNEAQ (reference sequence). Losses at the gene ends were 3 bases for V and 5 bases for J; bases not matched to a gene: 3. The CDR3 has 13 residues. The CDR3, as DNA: TGTGCCAGCAGCTTTGACAGGGAAACTGAAGCTTTCTTT. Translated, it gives CASSFDRETEAFF.

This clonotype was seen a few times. CDR3 protein: CASSLVGDVYGYTF. As DNA, the CDR3 is TGCGCCAGCAGCTTGGTAGGGGACGTCTATGGCTACACCTTC. This chain uses TRBV5-1 with TRBJ1-2; D is possibly TRBD1 (5 bases). CDR3 length equals 14 residues. From germline, CDR1 is SGHRS and CDR2 YFSETQ. Trimming took off 0 bases at V and 4 bases at J, with 10 bases between the two ends.

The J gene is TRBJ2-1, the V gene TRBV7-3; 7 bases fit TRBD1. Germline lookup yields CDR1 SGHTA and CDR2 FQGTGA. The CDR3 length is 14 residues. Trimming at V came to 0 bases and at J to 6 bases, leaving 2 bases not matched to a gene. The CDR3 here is CASSLTAGGNEQFF. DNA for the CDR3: TGTGCCAGCAGCTTAACTGCAGGGGGCAATGAGCAGTTCTTC.

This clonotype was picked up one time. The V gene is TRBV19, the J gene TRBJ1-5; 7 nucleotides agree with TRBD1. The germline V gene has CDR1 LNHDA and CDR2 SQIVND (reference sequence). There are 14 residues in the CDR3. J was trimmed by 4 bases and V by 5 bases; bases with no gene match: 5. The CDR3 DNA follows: TGTGCCAGTAGTGCGTCACAGGGGAATCAGCCCCAGCATTTT. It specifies CASSASQGNQPQHF.

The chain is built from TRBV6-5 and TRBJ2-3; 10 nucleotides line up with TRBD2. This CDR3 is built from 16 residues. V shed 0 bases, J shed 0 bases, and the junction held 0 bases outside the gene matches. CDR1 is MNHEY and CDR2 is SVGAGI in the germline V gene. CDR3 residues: CASSYSTSGSTDTQYF. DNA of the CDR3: TGTGCCAGCAGTTACTCGACTAGCGGGAGCACAGATACGCAGTATTTT.

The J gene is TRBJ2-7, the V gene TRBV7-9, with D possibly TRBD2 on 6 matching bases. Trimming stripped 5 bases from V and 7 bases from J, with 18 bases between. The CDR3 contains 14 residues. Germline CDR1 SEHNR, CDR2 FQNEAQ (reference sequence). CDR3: CASSPRAGPLEQYF. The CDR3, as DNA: TGTGCCAGCAGCCCGAGGGCGGGGCCGTTGGAGCAGTACTTC.

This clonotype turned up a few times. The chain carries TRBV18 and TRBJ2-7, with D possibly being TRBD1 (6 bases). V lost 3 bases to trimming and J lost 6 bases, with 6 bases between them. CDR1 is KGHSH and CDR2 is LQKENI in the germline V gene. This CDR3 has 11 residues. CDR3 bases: TGTGCCAGCTCACCGGGGGCCGAGCAGTACTTC. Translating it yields CASSPGAEQYF.